The clone carrying this T cell receptor beta chain was recorded many times. Its antigen is not identified. Sequencing libraries for TCR beta were prepared with iRepertoire HTBI primers and Arm-PCR of CDR3 regions. Using its own MiXCR run on the multiplex PCR reads, TCRdb lists one record per CDR3 protein. The sample has around 420,000 distinct CDR3 sequences; 15% to 17% are singletons. Stated time point: newly diagnosed GD, antithyroid drugs for less than 3 months. RNA isolated from PBMCs was used to make the TCR library. The sample comes from a study of regulatory T cells in long-lasting Graves disease. General observations from the study: Patients with persistent disease showed a bias toward TRBV28, TRBJ1-2 and TRBJ2-5.

The CDR3 sequence is 14 residues long. V dropped 1 base and J dropped 8; count of bases not matched to a gene: 5. CDR1 is SGHDT and CDR2 is YYEEEE in the germline V gene. V usage is TRBV5-6 and J usage is TRBJ2-1; 8 nucleotides align to TRBD2. The sequence came from a female donor with Graves disease. The sample in question was peripheral blood mononuclear cells (PBMCs), obtained at new diagnosis, from a patient treated with antithyroid drugs. CDR3 loop: CASSLYGSGDEQFF. The CDR3 bases are TGTGCCAGCAGCTTGTATGGTAGCGGGGATGAGCAGTTCTTC.